This passage covers 23 T cell receptor beta chains from one sample sequenced in a study of T cell changes during pregnancy in multiple sclerosis. The method was immunoSEQ multiplex PCR; TCRdb's version includes in-frame clones alone and lacks a portion of them. The sample includes 37,000 or so clones, about nine tenths of them seen just once. Source: CD4+ T cells from peripheral blood mononuclear cells, taken in the second trimester of pregnancy. The receptors shown here come from a female donor in good health, enrolled as a control in a pregnancy study.

The V call is TRBV6-5, the J call TRBJ1-2; 11 nucleotides agree with TRBD1. The J segment lost 4 bases and the V segment lost 4 bases, leaving 2 bases of the junction unmatched. This CDR3 has 14 residues. The germline gives CDR1 MNHEY, CDR2 SVGAGI. CDR3 DNA: TGTGCCAGCAGTTGGACAGGGGGCGTCTATGGCTACACCTTC. Its protein product is CASSWTGGVYGYTF.

V usage is TRBV30 and J usage is TRBJ1-3; D is undetermined. Germline lookup yields CDR1 GTSNPN and CDR2 SVGIG (reference sequence). V was pared by 4 bases and J by 0 bases, with 10 bases between. The CDR3 spans 14 residues. The CDR3 DNA reads as TGTGCCTGGACCGGGAGTCCCTCTGGAAACACCATATATTTT. Amino acid sequence: CAWTGSPSGNTIYF.

J is TRBJ2-7 and V is TRBV19, with D possibly being TRBD1 (5 bases). The length of the CDR3 is 14 residues. V was pared by 2 bases and J by 6 bases, with 14 bases between. Per the germline V gene, CDR1 is LNHDA and CDR2 is SQIVND (reference sequence). CDR3 in DNA: TGTGCCAGTAGTATAAGGGGTGGAGTTTCCGAGCAGTACTTC. Encoded protein: CASSIRGGVSEQYF.

The rearrangement uses TRBV6-6 and TRBJ2-7; D gene ambiguous. Trimming took off 10 bases at V and 0 bases at J, with 7 bases between the two ends. Germline V lookup: CDR1 MNHNY, CDR2 SVGAGI (reference sequence). This CDR3 comprises 11 residues. DNA for the CDR3: TGTGCCACCGGTAACTCCTACGAGCAGTACTTC. Its protein is CATGNSYEQYF.

This clone has a handful of counts. The J gene is TRBJ2-2, the V gene TRBV19, with 10 bases lining up with TRBD1. This CDR3 has 17 residues. J lost 4 bases, V lost 6 bases, and 11 bases had no gene match. Germline V gene sequence: CDR1 LNHDA, CDR2 SQIVND (reference sequence). The CDR3 reads CASRFHVRDRGTGELFF. CDR3 DNA sequence: TGTGCCAGTAGGTTTCACGTCCGGGACAGGGGCACCGGGGAGCTGTTTTTT. The whole variable domain, filled in from reference TRBV19 and TRBJ2-2, reads DGGITQSPKYLFRKEGQNVTLSCEQNLNHDAMYWYRQDPGQGLRLIYYSQIVNDFQKGDIAEGYSVSREKKESFPLTVTSAQKNPTAFYLCASRFHVRDRGTGELFFGEGSRLTVL.

By sample share, this clone is medium-sized. The chain recombines TRBV5-1 with TRBJ2-1; possible D gene TRBD2, 6 bases. Trimming stripped 4 bases from V and 0 bases from J, with 11 bases between. Looked up from germline, CDR1 is SGHRS and CDR2 is YFSETQ. The CDR3 runs to 15 residues. CDR3 nucleotide sequence: TGCGCCAGCAGCCCGAGGGGACTCTCCTACAATGAGCAGTTCTTC. Protein: CASSPRGLSYNEQFF.

The J gene is TRBJ2-7, the V gene TRBV6-5; D call uncertain. The CDR3 is 15 residues long. Germline loops: CDR1 MNHEY, CDR2 SVGAGI. The V and J ends lost 2 bases and 0 bases respectively, with 11 bases between them. For the CDR3, the DNA is TGTGCCAGCAGTTACGCGGCGGTGAGCTCCTACGAGCAGTACTTC. This codes for CASSYAAVSSYEQYF.

V and J are TRBV28 and TRBJ2-3; 12 nucleotides align to TRBD2. The V gene end was trimmed by 6 bases and the J gene end by 6 bases; junction bases not matched to a gene: 10. CDR1 is MDHEN, CDR2 SYDVKM, per germline. The CDR3 length is 16 residues. The CDR3 here is CASSPVTSGSSDTQYF. CDR3 sequence (DNA): TGTGCCAGCAGCCCCGTGACTAGCGGGAGTTCGGATACGCAGTATTTT.

This rearrangement joins TRBV27 to TRBJ2-7; TRBD2 matches 8 bases. The CDR3 is 16 amino acids. Trimming cost V 0 bases and J 6 bases; bases outside gene matches: 10. Germline assignment: CDR1 MNHEY and CDR2 SMNVEV (reference sequence). CDR3 bases: TGTGCCAGCAGTTTATCGGCCGGGACTAGGTACTCCGAGCAGTACTTC. Encoded protein: CASSLSAGTRYSEQYF.

This clone was recorded once. V is TRBV27 and J is TRBJ1-6; D is ambiguous. V gave up 2 bases and J gave up 1 base, with 6 bases separating them. The CDR3 has 15 residues. Per germline, CDR1 MNHEY and CDR2 SMNVEV (reference sequence). CDR3 nucleotides: TGTGCCAGCAGTTTACGGGAATCCTATAATTCACCCCTCCACTTT. This translates into CASSLRESYNSPLHF.

V is TRBV5-6 and J is TRBJ2-1; 7 positions agree with TRBD1. CDR1 SGHDT and CDR2 YYEEEE come from the germline V gene. V shed 5 bases and J 5 bases; nucleotides not matched to a gene: 13. The CDR3 contains 16 residues. In DNA, the CDR3 is TGTGCCAGCAGGACTACAGGGGCCGTTTCTGACAATGAGCAGTTCTTC. Protein sequence: CASRTTGAVSDNEQFF.

The rearrangement uses TRBV2 and TRBJ2-2, with D uncertain. Trimming removed 8 bases from V and 1 base from J, with 11 bases in between. The CDR3 extends over 14 amino acids. Per germline, CDR1 SNHLY and CDR2 FYNNEI. CDR3 region: CASGKVQNTGELFF. The CDR3 region has the DNA TGTGCCAGCGGTAAAGTCCAGAACACCGGGGAGCTGTTTTTT.

The chain joins TRBV10-1 to TRBJ2-1; 9 nucleotides match TRBD2. Germline trimming cut 0 bases from V and 3 bases from J; bases unmatched to any gene: 3. Germline V gives CDR1 WNHNN, CDR2 SYGVQD (reference sequence). This CDR3 comprises 16 residues. CDR3 DNA sequence: TGCGCCAGCAGTGAGTCGAGAGCGGGGGGCTACAATGAGCAGTTCTTC. This encodes CASSESRAGGYNEQFF.

The chain combines TRBV19 with TRBJ1-6; D might be TRBD1 (6 bases). CDR1 and CDR2 (germline): LNHDA, SQIVND (reference sequence). This CDR3 comprises 14 residues. The ends were cut back, 8 bases at V and 8 bases at J, with 16 bases in the middle. The chain's CDR3 is CASAEQGGHSPLHF. The DNA of the CDR3 is TGTGCCAGTGCGGAACAGGGTGGCCATTCACCCCTCCACTTT.

The chain recombines TRBV7-6 with TRBJ1-1; no definite D call. V was cut by 1 base and J by 3 bases, with 9 bases left in between. Germline V gives CDR1 SGHVS, CDR2 FNYEAQ. This CDR3 contains 14 residues. CDR3 residues: CASSLGRRDTEAFF. In DNA, the CDR3 is TGTGCCAGCAGCTTAGGTCGTCGGGACACTGAAGCTTTCTTT.

The CDR3 DNA reads TGTGCCAGCAGCCCGGGACAGGGAGGTGAGACCCAGTACTTC. Translated, it gives CASSPGQGGETQYF. V and J are TRBV2 and TRBJ2-5; 9 bases agree with TRBD1. V shed 6 bases, J shed 5 bases, and the junction held 7 bases outside the gene matches. CDR1 and CDR2 (germline): SNHLY, FYNNEI. This CDR3 spans 14 amino acids.

V gene TRBV30 combines with J gene TRBJ1-5; 10 bases are a match to TRBD1. This CDR3 contains 17 residues. V trimming: 3 bases; J trimming: 0 bases; junction bases outside the gene matches: 8. Germline CDR1 GTSNPN, CDR2 SVGIG (reference sequence). This CDR3 is CAWSADRGPYSNQPQHF. CDR3 bases: TGTGCCTGGAGCGCCGACAGGGGGCCTTATAGCAATCAGCCCCAGCATTTT. Using reference TRBV30 and TRBJ1-5 for the parts outside the CDR3, the full variable domain is SQTIHQWPATLVQPVGSPLSLECTVEGTSNPNLYWYRQAAGRGLQLLFYSVGIGQISSEVPQNLSASRPQDRQFILSSKKLLLSDSGFYLCAWSADRGPYSNQPQHFGDGTRLSIL.

This clone was seen a handful of times. The chain combines TRBV5-1 with TRBJ1-1, with D possibly matching TRBD1 (6 bases). V gave up 3 bases and J gave up 2 bases, with 11 bases separating them. The germline gives CDR1 SGHRS, CDR2 YFSETQ. The CDR3 runs to 14 residues. The CDR3 sequence is CASSSGQTNTEAFF. CDR3 DNA sequence: TGCGCCAGCAGCTCCGGACAGACCAACACTGAAGCTTTCTTT. The full variable domain, with the rest looked up from reference TRBV5-1 and TRBJ1-1, is KAGVTQTPRYLIKTRGQQVTLSCSPISGHRSVSWYQQTPGQGLQFLFEYFSETQRNKGNFPGRFSGRQFSNSRSEMNVSTLELGDSALYLCASSSGQTNTEAFFGQGTRLTVV.

The chain carries TRBV11-2 and TRBJ1-2, with 8 bases matching TRBD1. V was clipped by 2 bases and J by 0 bases; unmatched bases: 8. The CDR3 is 17 amino acids. Germline V gives CDR1 SGHAT, CDR2 FQNNGV. The CDR3 loop is CASSLRGQVVPNYGYTF. The CDR3 DNA sequence: TGTGCCAGCAGCTTAAGGGGACAGGTGGTCCCTAACTATGGCTACACCTTC.

J is TRBJ1-3 and V is TRBV6-1; 9 nucleotides align to TRBD1. The CDR3 sequence is 18 residues long. The germline V gene has CDR1 MNHNS and CDR2 SASEGT. V was pared by 0 bases and J by 1 base, with 7 bases of the junction left unmatched. This CDR3 is CASSEALPGQGSGNTIYF. CDR3 nucleotides: TGTGCCAGCAGTGAAGCACTCCCGGGACAGGGTTCTGGAAACACCATATATTTT.

This chain uses TRBV5-1 with TRBJ2-1; 10 nucleotides agree with TRBD2. From germline, CDR1 is SGHRS and CDR2 YFSETQ. With 0 bases clipped from V and 3 bases from J, the junction kept 6 bases outside the gene matches. The CDR3 has 17 amino acids. CDR3 protein: CASSLEGLAGDYNEQFF. As DNA, the CDR3 is TGCGCCAGCAGCTTGGAGGGCCTAGCGGGGGACTACAATGAGCAGTTCTTC.

This clone has more than one count but fewer than ten. The chain couples TRBV4-1 to TRBJ1-5; D is unclear. V dropped 3 bases and J dropped 4 bases, with 13 bases sitting between them. Germline V gene lookup returns CDR1 MGHRA and CDR2 YSYEKL. The CDR3 loop spans 15 amino acids. In DNA form, the CDR3 reads TGCGCCAGCAGCCATCGGAGCGAGGTGAATCAGCCCCAGCATTTT. This gives the protein CASSHRSEVNQPQHF.

The chain links TRBV5-1 to TRBJ2-3; possible D gene TRBD1, 6 bases. The length of the CDR3 is 18 residues. The germline V and J ends were trimmed by 3 bases and 0 bases, with 20 bases remaining between them. The germline V gene has CDR1 SGHRS and CDR2 YFSETQ. The CDR3 DNA sequence: TGCGCCAGCAGCTCGCACCCTAACAGGGCTCTGAGCACAGATACGCAGTATTTT. Encoded protein: CASSSHPNRALSTDTQYF. Combining the CDR3 with reference TRBV5-1 and TRBJ2-3 gives the whole variable domain KAGVTQTPRYLIKTRGQQVTLSCSPISGHRSVSWYQQTPGQGLQFLFEYFSETQRNKGNFPGRFSGRQFSNSRSEMNVSTLELGDSALYLCASSSHPNRALSTDTQYFGPGTRLTVL.